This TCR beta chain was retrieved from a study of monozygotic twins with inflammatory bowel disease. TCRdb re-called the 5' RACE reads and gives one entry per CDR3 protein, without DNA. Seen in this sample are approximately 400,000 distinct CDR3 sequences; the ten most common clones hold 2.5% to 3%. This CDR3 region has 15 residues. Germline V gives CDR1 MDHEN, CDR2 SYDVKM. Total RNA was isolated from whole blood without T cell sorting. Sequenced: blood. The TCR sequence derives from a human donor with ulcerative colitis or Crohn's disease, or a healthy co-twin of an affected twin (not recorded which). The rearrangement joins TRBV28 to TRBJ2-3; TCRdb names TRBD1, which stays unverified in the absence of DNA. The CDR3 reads CATAPSDRDPDTQYF.